The 9 T cell receptor beta chains given below trace back to one sample, sequenced in a study of siplizumab effects on memory and regulatory T cells (dated by TCRdb to about 2019). Libraries were made using the immunoSEQ multiplex PCR assay. This is the immuneACCESS table as TCRdb keeps it, with only in-frame sequences that have V and J called. A part of the clones is gone; compared with another copy, unresolved V genes explain less than half, and the rest is unexplained. This sample is represented by roughly 60,000 clones; nearly 98% of them were singletons. About 0.091% of the sample is in the top ten clones. Sequences were obtained from naive CD8+ T cells sorted from blood. The cell subset or site label, as the study defines it: unstimulated naive T cells. The receptors stem from a human donor in good health.

The genes are TRBV29-1 and TRBJ2-7; D unclear. CDR1 is SQVTM, CDR2 ANQGSEA, per germline. The length of the CDR3 is 12 residues. V was cut by 2 bases and J by 5 bases, with 10 bases left in between. In DNA form, the CDR3 reads TGCAGCGTTGAATTTGGGAAGGACGAGCAGTACTTC. Residues: CSVEFGKDEQYF.

The chain couples TRBV5-6 to TRBJ2-5, with TRBD2 identical over 7 bases. The CDR3 runs 13 residues. V was clipped by 4 bases and J by 3 bases; unmatched bases: 3. Per germline, CDR1 SGHDT and CDR2 YYEEEE. As DNA, the CDR3 is TGTGCCAGCAGCGCCCGGGGGGAAGAGACCCAGTACTTC. This sequence encodes CASSARGEETQYF.

The chain couples TRBV19 to TRBJ1-5; D is ambiguous. V lost 5 bases, J lost 0 bases, and 5 bases lay in between. Germline lookup yields CDR1 LNHDA and CDR2 SQIVND (reference sequence). The CDR3 is 13 residues long. The CDR3 bases are TGTGCCAGTAGTTCAGATAGCAATCAGCCCCAGCATTTT. Residues: CASSSDSNQPQHF. Based on the CDR3 plus reference TRBV19 and TRBJ1-5, the full variable domain is DGGITQSPKYLFRKEGQNVTLSCEQNLNHDAMYWYRQDPGQGLRLIYYSQIVNDFQKGDIAEGYSVSREKKESFPLTVTSAQKNPTAFYLCASSSDSNQPQHFGDGTRLSIL.

The chain uses TRBV12-5 and TRBJ1-2; tentatively, D is TRBD1 (5 bases). The germline CDR1 and CDR2 sequences are LGHNT and FRNRAP. This CDR3 is 13 amino acids long. Trimming shortened V by 5 bases and J by 7 bases, and 14 bases separated the two germline ends. CDR3 sequence reads: CASGPTGRGGYTF. In DNA form, the CDR3 reads TGTGCTAGTGGTCCAACAGGTCGGGGTGGCTACACCTTC.

This clone was picked up one time. This chain's CDR3 is CASTPGGLSNYGYTF. The CDR3 region has the DNA TGTGCCAGCACTCCCGGGGGCCTTTCTAACTATGGCTACACCTTC. The chain links TRBV27 to TRBJ1-2, with D tentatively TRBD1 (6 bases). CDR3 size: 15 residues. Looked up from germline, CDR1 is MNHEY and CDR2 is SMNVEV (reference sequence). With 7 bases removed from V and 0 bases from J, the gap between germline ends came to 15 bases.

This clone was recorded only once. J is TRBJ2-6 and V is TRBV19; D unresolved. V lost 2 bases and J 4 bases, leaving 6 bases between the germline ends. CDR3 size: 14 residues. Germline loops: CDR1 LNHDA, CDR2 SQIVND (reference sequence). The CDR3 protein is CASSISWGANVLTF. DNA of the CDR3: TGTGCCAGTAGTATATCTTGGGGGGCCAACGTCCTGACTTTC.

The genes are TRBV6-5 and TRBJ2-2; unclear D gene. The V and J ends lost 0 bases and 5 bases respectively, with 7 bases between them. This CDR3 has 14 amino acids. Per germline, CDR1 MNHEY and CDR2 SVGAGI. DNA for the CDR3: TGTGCCAGCAGTTACTCCCCCGGTACCGGGGAGCTGTTTTTT. It codes for CASSYSPGTGELFF.

The chain is built from TRBV7-6 and TRBJ2-2; 9 bases agree with TRBD1. CDR1 and CDR2 (germline): SGHVS, FNYEAQ. V was pared by 7 bases and J by 6 bases, with 6 bases of the junction left unmatched. The CDR3 is 14 amino acids. CDR3 amino acids: CASKRQGDAGELFF. CDR3 in DNA: TGTGCCAGCAAGAGACAGGGGGACGCCGGGGAGCTGTTTTTT.

Here the CDR3 reads CASSQVDWRETQYF. Here the CDR3 DNA reads TGTGCCAGCAGCCAAGTTGACTGGCGAGAGACCCAGTACTTC. The genes are TRBV14 and TRBJ2-5; unclear D gene. CDR3 length equals 14 residues. Per germline, CDR1 SGHDN and CDR2 FVKESK. The V end was cut by 1 base, the J end by 4 bases, with 10 bases between.